Below, one T cell receptor (beta chain) is given with its context. The data were obtained in a study of blood T cell repertoires in COVID-19. The CDR3 consists of 18 residues. Germline trimming cut 1 base from V and 4 bases from J; bases unmatched to any gene: 12. Germline V gene lookup returns CDR1 SGHVS and CDR2 FNYEAQ. The assay was immunoSEQ multiplex PCR, and TCRdb's table has in-frame clones only and misses some. The sample consists of 130,000 to 150,000 clones, 70% to 90% of them appearing once. This sequence joins TRBV7-6 and TRBJ2-1; 8 bases match TRBD2. This TCR was sampled from a woman aged 60-75 years with COVID-19, enrolled during active disease. Sequencing was carried out using peripheral blood. The CDR3 protein is CASSLGATSGGLYNEQFF. In DNA, the CDR3 is TGTGCCAGCAGCTTAGGGGCTACCAGCGGGGGCTTATACAATGAGCAGTTCTTC.